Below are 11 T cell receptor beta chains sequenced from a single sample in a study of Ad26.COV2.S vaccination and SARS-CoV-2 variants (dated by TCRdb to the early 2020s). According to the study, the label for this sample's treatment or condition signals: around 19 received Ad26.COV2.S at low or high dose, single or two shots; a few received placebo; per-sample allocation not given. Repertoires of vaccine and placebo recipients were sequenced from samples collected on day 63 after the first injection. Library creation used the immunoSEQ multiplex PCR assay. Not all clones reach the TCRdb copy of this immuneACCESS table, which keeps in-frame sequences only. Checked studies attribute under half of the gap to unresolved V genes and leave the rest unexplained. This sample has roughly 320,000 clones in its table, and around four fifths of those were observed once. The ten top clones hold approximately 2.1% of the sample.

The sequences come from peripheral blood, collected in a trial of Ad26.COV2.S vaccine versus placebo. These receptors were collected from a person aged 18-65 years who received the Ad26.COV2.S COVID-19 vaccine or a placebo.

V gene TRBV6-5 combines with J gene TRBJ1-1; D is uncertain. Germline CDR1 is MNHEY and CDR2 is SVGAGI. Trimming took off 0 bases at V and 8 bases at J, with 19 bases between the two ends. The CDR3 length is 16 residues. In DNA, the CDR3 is TGTGCCAGCAGTTACTCAGTTTTCGCGGCTGGAAACGAAGCTTTCTTT. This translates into CASSYSVFAAGNEAFF.

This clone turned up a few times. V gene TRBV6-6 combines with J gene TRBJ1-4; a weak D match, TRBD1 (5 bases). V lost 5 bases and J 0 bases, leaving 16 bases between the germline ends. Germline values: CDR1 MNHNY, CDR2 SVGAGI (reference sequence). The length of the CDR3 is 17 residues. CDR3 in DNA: TGTGCCAGCAGTCCAAGGTTGGGGCCGGCAACTAATGAAAAACTGTTTTTT. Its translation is CASSPRLGPATNEKLFF.

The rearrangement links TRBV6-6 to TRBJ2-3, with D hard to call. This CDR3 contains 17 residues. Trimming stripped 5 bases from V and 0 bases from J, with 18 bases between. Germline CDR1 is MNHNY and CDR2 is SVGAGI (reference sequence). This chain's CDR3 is CASSLASQVTSTDTQYF. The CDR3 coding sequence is TGTGCCAGCAGTCTGGCCTCACAAGTAACTAGCACAGATACGCAGTATTTT.

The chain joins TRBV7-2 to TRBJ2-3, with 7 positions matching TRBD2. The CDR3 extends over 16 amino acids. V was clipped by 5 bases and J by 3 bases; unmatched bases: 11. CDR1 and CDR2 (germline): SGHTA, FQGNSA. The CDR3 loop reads CASSRLGGKSTDTQYF. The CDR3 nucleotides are TGTGCCAGCAGCCGGCTGGGGGGGAAGAGTACAGATACGCAGTATTTT.

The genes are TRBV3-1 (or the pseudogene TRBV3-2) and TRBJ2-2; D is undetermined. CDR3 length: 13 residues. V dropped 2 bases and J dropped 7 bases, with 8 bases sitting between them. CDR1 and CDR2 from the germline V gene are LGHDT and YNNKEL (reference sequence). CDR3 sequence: CASSQSRVGELFF. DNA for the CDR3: TGTGCCAGCAGCCAAAGTCGCGTCGGGGAGCTGTTTTTT.

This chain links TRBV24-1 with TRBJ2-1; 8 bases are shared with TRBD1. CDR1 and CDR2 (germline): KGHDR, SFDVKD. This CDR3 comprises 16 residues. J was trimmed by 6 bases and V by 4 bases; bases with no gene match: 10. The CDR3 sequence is CATSDPGQGGANEQFF. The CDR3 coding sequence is TGTGCCACCAGTGACCCAGGACAGGGTGGGGCCAATGAGCAGTTCTTC.

CDR3 bases: TGTGCCAGCAGCTCCCGACAGGACCAGGCAGAGGAGCCCCAGCATTTT. It yields the protein CASSSRQDQAEEPQHF. The V and J genes are TRBV21-1 and TRBJ1-5; TRBD1 was called by the table and not checked on the DNA. TRBV21-1 has pseudogene status. This CDR3 comprises 16 residues.

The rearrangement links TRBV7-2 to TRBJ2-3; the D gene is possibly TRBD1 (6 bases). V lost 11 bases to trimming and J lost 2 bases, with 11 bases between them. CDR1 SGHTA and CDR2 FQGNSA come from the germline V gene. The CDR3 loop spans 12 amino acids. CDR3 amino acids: CAGGRPTDTQYF. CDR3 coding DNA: TGTGCCGGGGGCCGGCCCACAGATACGCAGTATTTT.

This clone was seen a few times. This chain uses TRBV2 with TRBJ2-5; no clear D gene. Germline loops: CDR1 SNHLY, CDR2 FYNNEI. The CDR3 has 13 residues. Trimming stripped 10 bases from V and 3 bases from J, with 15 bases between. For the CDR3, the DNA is TGTGCCACCCAAGGGCAGGTAGAAGAGACCCAGTACTTC. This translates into CATQGQVEETQYF.

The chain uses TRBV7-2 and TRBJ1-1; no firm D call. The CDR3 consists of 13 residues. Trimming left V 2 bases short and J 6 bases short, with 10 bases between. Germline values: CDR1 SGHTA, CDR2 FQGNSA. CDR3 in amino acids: CASSLKSQAEAFF. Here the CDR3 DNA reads TGTGCCAGCAGCTTAAAGTCCCAGGCTGAAGCTTTCTTT.

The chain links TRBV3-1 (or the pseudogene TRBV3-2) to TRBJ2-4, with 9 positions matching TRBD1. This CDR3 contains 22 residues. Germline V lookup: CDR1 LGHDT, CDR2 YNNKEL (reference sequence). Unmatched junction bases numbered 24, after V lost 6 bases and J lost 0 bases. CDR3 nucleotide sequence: TGTGCCAGCAGAAGCCGGGACAGGGAGCCTCAATTACAGGGATTAGCCAAAAACATTCAGTACTTC. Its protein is CASRSRDREPQLQGLAKNIQYF.